The 15 T cell receptor beta chains below come from one sample, sequenced in a study of CD8 T cells in ankylosing spondylitis (TCRdb year 2017). Libraries were constructed by 5' RACE. This sample was sequenced with an Illumina HiSeq 2500. TCRdb trimmed public reads at Q25 via fastp, called clones via MiXCR and kept in-frame beta chains. All rows with the same CDR3 protein become a single entry with the most common DNA and genes. The table for this sample lists 130,000 or so distinct CDR3 sequences; approximately 10% of them were counted only once. The ten largest account for around 4.1% of the sample. Material: blood, either unsorted or a sorted T cell fraction (not recorded which). These TCRs come from a female donor with ankylosing spondylitis or in good health (not recorded which).

This clonotype was detected ten times or more. The chain recombines TRBV29-1 with TRBJ1-1, with D uncertain. Germline V gene sequence: CDR1 SQVTM, CDR2 ANQGSEA. Trimming took off 7 bases at V and 6 bases at J, with 9 bases between the two ends. This CDR3 comprises 10 residues. The DNA of the CDR3 is TGCAGCGGCCAAGGTGCTGAAGCTTTCTTT. It codes for CSGQGAEAFF.

This clonotype was found many times. The CDR3 sequence: CATREGTGELFF. The DNA for the CDR3 is TGTGCCACTCGGGAGGGCACCGGGGAGCTGTTTTTT. The V and J genes are TRBV10-3 and TRBJ2-2, with 8 bases identical to TRBD2. This CDR3 comprises 12 residues. J was trimmed by 4 bases and V by 10 bases; bases with no gene match: 2. In germline, CDR1 is ENHRY, CDR2 SYGVKD.

This clonotype was observed at least ten times. The J gene is TRBJ2-5, the V gene TRBV7-2, with no clear D. The V end was cut by 6 bases, the J end by 1 base, with 3 bases between. CDR1 and CDR2 from the germline V gene are SGHTA and FQGNSA. This CDR3 contains 11 residues. The CDR3 sequence: CASRRQETQYF. DNA for the CDR3: TGTGCCAGCAGACGCCAAGAGACCCAGTACTTC.

This clonotype was detected only a few times. The J gene is TRBJ2-4, the V gene TRBV21-1; the table gives TRBD1 as D, unverified against the DNA. TRBV21-1 counts as a pseudogene. The CDR3 length is 21 residues. The CDR3 sequence: CASSKKGRSGVAGEAKNIQYF. CDR3 nucleotides: TGTGCCAGCAGCAAAAAGGGGCGGAGCGGGGTGGCAGGCGAAGCCAAAAACATTCAGTACTTC.

This clonotype was recorded at least ten times. The gene calls are TRBV9 and TRBJ1-1; D unresolved. The CDR3 consists of 13 residues. The germline CDR1 and CDR2 sequences are SGDLS and YYNGEE. V shed 0 bases and J shed 3 bases, with 6 bases lying between them. CDR3 sequence reads: CASSVGGYTEAFF. The CDR3 DNA sequence: TGTGCCAGCAGCGTAGGAGGGTACACTGAAGCTTTCTTT.

This clonotype has at least ten counts. V is TRBV29-1 and J is TRBJ1-5, with D unclear. From germline, CDR1 is SQVTM and CDR2 ANQGSEA. The CDR3 contains 13 residues. Trimming left V 6 bases short and J 4 bases short, with 13 bases between. CDR3 DNA: TGCAGCGTGACGGATACCCCTAATCAGCCCCAGCATTTT. It is translated as CSVTDTPNQPQHF.

This clonotype appeared many times. This sequence joins TRBV24-1 and TRBJ2-2; 7 bases line up with TRBD1. The ends lost 3 bases at V and 5 bases at J; junction bases unmatched: 5. CDR3 length: 15 amino acids. CDR1 is KGHDR, CDR2 SFDVKD, per germline. CDR3: CATSDRDRMTGELFF. The CDR3 region has the DNA TGTGCCACCAGTGATCGGGACAGAATGACCGGGGAGCTGTTTTTT.

This clonotype was observed a single time. This clone may be a read error of a much larger clone one base away. This sequence joins TRBV6-1 and TRBJ2-7; 9 bases are a match to TRBD1. Germline values: CDR1 MNHNS, CDR2 SASEGT. The CDR3 totals 14 residues. The V gene end was trimmed by 7 bases and the J gene end by 2 bases; junction bases not matched to a gene: 6. The CDR3 nucleotides are TGTGCCAGCATCTTCGGGACAGGGCCCTACGAGCAGTACTTC. Translating gives CASIFGTGPYEQYF.

This clonotype was seen at least ten times. The chain couples TRBV5-1 to TRBJ2-5; D possibly corresponds to TRBD1 (5 bases). CDR3 length: 14 residues. Trimming cost V 1 base and J 5 bases, with 12 bases left between them. Germline lookup yields CDR1 SGHRS and CDR2 YFSETQ. The CDR3 protein is CASSLQGTTETQYF. DNA of the CDR3: TGCGCCAGCAGCTTGCAGGGAACAACGGAGACCCAGTACTTC.

This clonotype has ten or more counts. The J gene is TRBJ1-5, the V gene TRBV27; D is perhaps TRBD1 (5 bases). CDR1 is MNHEY and CDR2 is SMNVEV in the germline V gene (reference sequence). The CDR3 has 16 residues. Trimming left V 1 base short and J 7 bases short, with 17 bases between. Here the CDR3 reads CASSLYGDLPGQPQHF. In nucleotides, the CDR3 is TGTGCCAGCAGTTTATACGGGGACTTGCCAGGCCAGCCCCAGCATTTT.

The sample holds a few counts of this clonotype. This chain uses TRBV4-1 with TRBJ2-7; TRBD1 agrees at 7 bases. V gave up 4 bases and J gave up 4 bases; unmatched junction bases: 19. The length of the CDR3 is 18 residues. CDR1 is MGHRA, CDR2 YSYEKL, per germline. CDR3 amino acids: CASSRSGVAGGVWYEQYF. DNA of the CDR3: TGCGCCAGCAGCCGCTCTGGGGTGGCAGGGGGTGTCTGGTACGAGCAGTACTTC.

This clonotype was detected ten times or more. The chain joins TRBV6-5 to TRBJ2-3, with TRBD2 matching 10 bases. CDR1 and CDR2 (germline): MNHEY, SVGAGI. CDR3 length: 15 amino acids. Losses at the gene ends were 2 bases for V and 4 bases for J; bases not matched to a gene: 3. CDR3 in amino acids: CASSYGGLAADTQYF. The CDR3 nucleotides are TGTGCCAGCAGTTACGGAGGACTAGCGGCAGATACGCAGTATTTT.

This rearrangement joins TRBV7-2 to TRBJ2-5; possibly TRBD2 for D (6 bases). Trimming stripped 3 bases from V and 5 bases from J, with 16 bases between. Per the germline V gene, CDR1 is SGHTA and CDR2 is FQGNSA. The CDR3 totals 15 residues. CDR3 in DNA: TGTGCCAGCAGCTTCAACCCGGGAGAGGATGAGACCCAGTACTTC. Translation: CASSFNPGEDETQYF.

In this sample, this clonotype turned up a few times. The chain combines TRBV5-1 with TRBJ2-2, with a possible D match to TRBD1 (6 bases). CDR3 length: 14 amino acids. V was clipped by 3 bases and J by 6 bases, with 12 bases between them. The germline V gene has CDR1 SGHRS and CDR2 YFSETQ. CDR3: CASSYPQGSGELFF. The DNA for the CDR3 is TGCGCCAGCAGCTACCCGCAGGGGTCCGGGGAGCTGTTTTTT.

This clonotype was recorded many times. This chain links TRBV7-9 with TRBJ2-3; 9 positions agree with TRBD1. Germline V gives CDR1 SEHNR, CDR2 FQNEAQ (reference sequence). Unmatched junction bases numbered 7, after V lost 5 bases and J lost 4 bases. The CDR3 has 15 amino acids. Written as DNA, the CDR3 is TGTGCCAGCAGCGCGACGACAGGGGGGGCAGATACGCAGTATTTT. Protein product: CASSATTGGADTQYF. Complete variable domain (other parts from reference TRBV7-9 and TRBJ2-3): DTGVSQNPRHKITKRGQNVTFRCDPISEHNRLYWYRQTLGQGPEFLTYFQNEAQLEKSRLLSDRFSAERPKGSFSTLEIQRTEQGDSAMYLCASSATTGGADTQYFGPGTRLTVL.